The sequence of this T cell receptor beta chain was determined in a study of vaccination effects on CD4 cells after COVID-19. Under the ViraFEST assay, PBMC were stimulated with viral peptide pools so that antigen-specific CD4+ T cells expanded. Sequencing was performed afterwards. Following culture for about 11 days, CD4+ T cells were isolated. BNT162b2 vaccine or mRNA-1273 vaccine was given to participants in two doses. Testing of the vaccine recipients showed negative nucleocapsid antibodies and no prior SARS-CoV-2 infection. Days 3 and 7 were when half the medium was replaced with IL-2 medium. In regard to this clone: Antigen: not known.

The protocol was immunoSEQ multiplex PCR, while the TCRdb copy is restricted to in-frame clones and leaves out a portion. The table records approximately 24,000 clones, more than 60% of them present only once. Trimming removed 8 bases from V and 0 bases from J; junction bases left unmatched: 10. The CDR3 is 15 amino acids. Germline V gene lookup returns CDR1 LNHDA and CDR2 SQIVND (reference sequence). Study-level findings and limits: Nearly all vaccine-induced clones in healthy recipients recognized only SARS-CoV-2.

V usage is TRBV19 and J usage is TRBJ2-7, with TRBD1 matching 7 bases. This TCR came from a human donor who received a COVID-19 vaccine. The sequenced sample was CD4+ T cells from PBMCs cultured with HCoV-NL63 spike peptides, obtained after COVID-19 vaccination. CDR3 nucleotide sequence: TGTGCCAGTTCCCCGTCACAGGGGCACTCCTACGAGCAGTACTTC. Encoded protein: CASSPSQGHSYEQYF.